This TCR beta chain was profiled in a study of shared T cell receptors in the human thymus. The repertoire was sequenced with immunoSEQ multiplex PCR; TCRdb's copy has only in-frame clones and lacks some. The sample has hundreds of thousands of clones; more than 75% are singletons. This CDR3 has 14 residues. Looked up from germline, CDR1 is GTSNPN and CDR2 is SVGIG (reference sequence). V lost 0 bases and J lost 3; bases outside the gene matches: 3. The same data also contributed to another study, on human thymus T cells. In that study: Resections from corrective heart surgery provided thymus tissue. Use of V and J genes seemed skewed within the thymic and blood repertoires. Related research has reported that thymic repertoires overlap highly among unrelated individuals.

This TCR derives from a boy under two years old with a congenital heart defect. This rearrangement joins TRBV30 to TRBJ2-7; 9 nucleotides align to TRBD1. The sequenced sample was thymocytes. The CDR3 region is CAWSVQGAGYEQYF. CDR3 DNA: TGTGCCTGGAGTGTACAGGGGGCCGGCTACGAGCAGTACTTC.